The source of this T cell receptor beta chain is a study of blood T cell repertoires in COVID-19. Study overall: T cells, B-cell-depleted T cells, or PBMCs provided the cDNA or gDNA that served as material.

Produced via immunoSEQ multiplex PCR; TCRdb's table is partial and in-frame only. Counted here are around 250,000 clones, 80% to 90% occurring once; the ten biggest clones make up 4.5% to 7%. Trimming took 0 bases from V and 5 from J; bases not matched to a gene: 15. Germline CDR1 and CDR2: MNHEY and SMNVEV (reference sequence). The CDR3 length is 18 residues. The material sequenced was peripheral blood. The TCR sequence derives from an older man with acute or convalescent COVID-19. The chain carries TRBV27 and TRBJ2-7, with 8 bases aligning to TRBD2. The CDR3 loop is CASSLSAGDLGAGDEQYF. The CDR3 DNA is TGTGCCAGCAGTTTATCGGCCGGGGATTTGGGAGCGGGAGACGAGCAGTACTTC.